This passage covers 14 T cell receptor beta chains from one sample sequenced in a study of untreated major depressive disorder. The repertoire was sequenced with immunoSEQ multiplex PCR; TCRdb's copy has only in-frame clones and lacks some. The sample yields around 13,000 clones, approximately 90% seen once. Overall study results and limits: CD4+ T cells from depressed patients used TRBV05-01 (Vbeta 5.1) more often than controls.

The antigens for these receptors are not known. Sequencing was performed on CD4+ T cells from PBMCs. The receptors stem from a woman in her twenties or thirties with major depressive disorder.

The genes are TRBV5-1 and TRBJ1-4; no clear D gene. CDR3 size: 16 residues. CDR1 is SGHRS, CDR2 YFSETQ, per germline. V was pared by 4 bases and J by 2 bases, with 15 bases between. This CDR3 is CASSIGPTGTNEKLFF. DNA of the CDR3: TGCGCCAGCAGCATCGGGCCTACGGGGACTAATGAAAAACTGTTTTTT.

This chain uses TRBV5-1 with TRBJ2-2, with 13 bases lining up with TRBD2. This CDR3 is built from 22 residues. The V gene's germline CDR1 is SGHRS and CDR2 YFSETQ. V lost 0 bases to trimming and J lost 0 bases; unmatched junction nucleotides: 14. As DNA, the CDR3 is TGCGCCAGCAGCTTGGATTGGACTAGCGGGAGATTGGGGTCCGCGAACACCGGGGAGCTGTTTTTT. It translates to CASSLDWTSGRLGSANTGELFF.

The V gene is TRBV27, the J gene TRBJ2-7; the D is unclear. CDR1 is MNHEY, CDR2 SMNVEV, per germline (reference sequence). The CDR3 spans 15 residues. Trimming removed 0 bases from V and 0 bases from J, with 9 bases in between. The CDR3 DNA reads TGTGCCAGCAGTTTATCGGGCAGGAGCTCCTACGAGCAGTACTTC. Translated, it gives CASSLSGRSSYEQYF.

The rearrangement uses TRBV4-1 and TRBJ2-5; 8 bases agree with TRBD2. Per germline, CDR1 MGHRA and CDR2 YSYEKL. The CDR3 runs to 15 residues. V lost 1 base and J lost 5; bases outside the gene matches: 6. CDR3 in amino acids: CASSQVGTRGETQYF. CDR3 nucleotides: TGCGCCAGCAGCCAAGTGGGGACTAGGGGGGAGACCCAGTACTTC.

V usage is TRBV5-6 and J usage is TRBJ1-2; TRBD1 might be the D (6 bases). With 2 bases removed from V and 7 bases from J, the gap between germline ends came to 18 bases. This CDR3 has 15 residues. Germline CDR1 reads SGHDT; CDR2 reads YYEEEE. The CDR3 loop reads CASSFPRGGAGGYTF. The DNA for the CDR3 is TGTGCCAGCAGCTTCCCCCGCGGGGGGGCCGGTGGCTACACCTTC.

The chain combines TRBV6-1 with TRBJ1-5; the D gene is possibly TRBD1 (5 bases). CDR3 length: 14 amino acids. With 3 bases removed from V and 0 bases from J, the gap between germline ends came to 6 bases. Per the germline V gene, CDR1 is MNHNS and CDR2 is SASEGT. CDR3 protein: CASSEQGSNQPQHF. In DNA, the CDR3 is TGTGCCAGCAGTGAGCAGGGTAGCAATCAGCCCCAGCATTTT.

This clone was observed once. The chain has TRBV18 and TRBJ2-2; no clear D gene. V shed 6 bases and J shed 5 bases, with 10 bases lying between them. The CDR3 spans 13 residues. The germline CDR1 and CDR2 sequences are KGHSH and LQKENI. CDR3 nucleotide sequence: TGTGCCAGCTCGCCATCAGAAACCGGGGAGCTGTTTTTT. As protein: CASSPSETGELFF.

The rearrangement links TRBV5-4 to TRBJ1-1; D is uncertain. The germline V gene encodes CDR1 SGHNT and CDR2 YYREEE (reference sequence). Deletions cut 4 bases from V and 2 bases from J, with 15 bases between. The CDR3 covers 15 residues. CDR3 sequence: CASSPTGQTNTEAFF. DNA for the CDR3: TGTGCCAGCAGCCCGACTGGGCAGACCAACACTGAAGCTTTCTTT.

This clone was seen a single time. The chain carries TRBV5-1 and TRBJ1-4, with 8 positions matching TRBD1. This CDR3 spans 17 amino acids. V was clipped by 0 bases and J by 8 bases; unmatched bases: 12. Germline V CDR1 and CDR2: SGHRS, YFSETQ. The CDR3 is CASSLGISARTGEKLFF. The CDR3 DNA is TGCGCCAGCAGCTTGGGAATATCGGCGAGGACAGGGGAAAAACTGTTTTTT.

The chain employs TRBV5-1 and TRBJ1-3; D possibly corresponds to TRBD1 (5 bases). CDR3 size: 16 residues. CDR1 and CDR2 from the germline V gene are SGHRS and YFSETQ. V lost 4 bases, J lost 3 bases, and 17 bases lay in between. The CDR3: CASSTGQITHGNTIYF. The CDR3 coding sequence is TGCGCCAGCAGCACTGGACAAATTACCCATGGAAACACCATATATTTT.

The V call is TRBV5-1, the J call TRBJ2-5; perhaps TRBD1 as D (5 bases). The germline V gene has CDR1 SGHRS and CDR2 YFSETQ. This CDR3 is 15 amino acids long. V was trimmed by 4 bases and J by 3 bases, leaving 16 bases between them. The DNA for the CDR3 is TGCGCCAGCAGCCCCATACCGACAGTAAAAGAGACCCAGTACTTC. This gives the protein CASSPIPTVKETQYF.

V and J are TRBV7-6 and TRBJ2-7, with 13 bases lining up with TRBD2. Germline CDR1 SGHVS, CDR2 FNYEAQ. V shed 5 bases, J shed 3 bases, and the junction held 10 bases outside the gene matches. The CDR3 sequence is 17 residues long. The CDR3 nucleotides read TGTGCCAGCAGCCGAGGACTAGCGGGAGAGGGAAGCTACGAGCAGTACTTC. Translating it yields CASSRGLAGEGSYEQYF.

The chain has TRBV7-6 and TRBJ2-3, with D perhaps matching TRBD2 (6 bases). In germline, CDR1 is SGHVS, CDR2 FNYEAQ. The CDR3 extends over 16 amino acids. Trimming pared 5 bases from V and 3 bases from J, leaving 18 bases between. DNA for the CDR3: TGTGCCAGCAGCCCCATGGGTAGCGGCCAAACAGATACGCAGTATTTT. Translation: CASSPMGSGQTDTQYF.

This clone was detected once. This chain joins TRBV11-2 and TRBJ2-1; 8 bases match TRBD2. Germline values: CDR1 SGHAT, CDR2 FQNNGV. This CDR3 is 16 amino acids long. V lost 1 base and J lost 1; bases outside the gene matches: 3. The CDR3 spells CASSLAGTRSYNEQFF. The CDR3 DNA sequence: TGTGCCAGCAGCTTAGCTGGGACTAGATCCTACAATGAGCAGTTCTTC. Drawing the rest from reference TRBV11-2 and TRBJ2-1, the complete variable domain is EAGVAQSPRYKIIEKRQSVAFWCNPISGHATLYWYQQILGQGPKLLIQFQNNGVVDDSQLPKDRFSAERLKGVDSTLKIQPAKLEDSAVYLCASSLAGTRSYNEQFFGPGTRLTVL.